This TCR beta chain is drawn from a study of beta chain features in type 1 diabetes. Whole-study results and caveats: Within the patient group, naive, central memory and Treg TCRB repertoires appeared more similar to each other than within healthy donors. In all four CD4+ subsets, TCRB CDR3 length was significantly, moderately reduced in type 1 diabetes.

Sorted cells reached over 95% purity in every population. The authors reverse transcribed all of the isolated RNA, so sequencing captured expressed TCRB transcripts. Naive, central memory and regulatory T cell samples yielded some 3.9 million reads on average. TCRdb keeps only in-frame clones here, not all; method: immunoSEQ multiplex PCR. Of under 900,000 clones listed, 17% are singletons. V lost 4 bases and J lost 8, with 5 bases in between. CDR1 and CDR2 from the germline V gene are DFQATT and SNEGSKA (reference sequence). The CDR3 totals 10 residues. Note on this clone: Its antigen is unidentified.

The rearrangement uses TRBV20-1 and TRBJ1-4; D unresolved. Sequenced input: naive CD4+ T cells from blood. This receptor was identified in a woman under 30 in good health. In DNA form, the CDR3 reads TGCAGTGCTAAAAGGGAAAAACTGTTTTTT. This sequence encodes CSAKREKLFF.